Shown below are 7 T cell receptor beta chains from a single sample sequenced in a study of blood T cell repertoires in COVID-19. This table comes from immunoSEQ multiplex PCR, and its TCRdb copy is limited to in-frame clones, with some not included. Of around 250,000 clones listed, around 82% are singletons. The sequencing input was PBMCs or T cells enriched from blood (not recorded which). Every receptor here comes from a man aged 45-65 years who had recovered from COVID-19.

V usage is TRBV5-1 and J usage is TRBJ1-4, with D maybe TRBD1 (5 bases). V was trimmed by 0 bases and J by 8 bases, leaving 11 bases between them. The CDR3 spans 14 residues. Germline assignment: CDR1 SGHRS and CDR2 YFSETQ. CDR3 nucleotide sequence: TGCGCCAGCAGCTTGGGCAGGGTGGAGGAAAAACTGTTTTTT. Its protein is CASSLGRVEEKLFF.

This sequence joins TRBV30 and TRBJ1-3, with 7 bases that match TRBD1. The CDR3 consists of 13 residues. CDR1 is GTSNPN, CDR2 SVGIG, per germline (reference sequence). Trimming at V came to 3 bases and at J to 4 bases, leaving 3 bases not matched to a gene. The CDR3 nucleotides are TGTGCCTGGAGGCCAGGGGGGGGAAACACCATATATTTT. Its translation: CAWRPGGGNTIYF.

This clone was recorded only once. The gene calls are TRBV5-4 and TRBJ1-4, with TRBD1 matching over 9 bases. J lost 6 bases, V lost 4 bases, and 7 bases had no gene match. CDR1 SGHNT and CDR2 YYREEE come from the germline V gene (reference sequence). CDR3 size: 15 residues. Here the CDR3 DNA reads TGTGCCAGCAGCAGGGCCGGGACAGGGCATGAAAAACTGTTTTTT. Translating it yields CASSRAGTGHEKLFF.

The chain links TRBV19 to TRBJ1-6, with 8 bases matching TRBD1. J lost 5 bases, V lost 3 bases, and 6 bases had no gene match. CDR3 length equals 16 residues. CDR1 and CDR2 (germline): LNHDA, SQIVND (reference sequence). The CDR3 loop is CASSMVQGANNSPLHF. CDR3 bases: TGTGCCAGTAGTATGGTGCAGGGGGCGAATAATTCACCCCTCCACTTT. Full variable domain (missing parts from reference TRBV19 and TRBJ1-6): DGGITQSPKYLFRKEGQNVTLSCEQNLNHDAMYWYRQDPGQGLRLIYYSQIVNDFQKGDIAEGYSVSREKKESFPLTVTSAQKNPTAFYLCASSMVQGANNSPLHFGNGTRLTVT.

CDR3 residues: CASRETSGRTGELFF. The CDR3 DNA is TGTGCCAGTAGGGAAACTAGCGGGAGAACCGGGGAGCTGTTTTTT. J is TRBJ2-2 and V is TRBV19, with 11 nucleotides matching TRBD2. This CDR3 region has 15 residues. CDR1 is LNHDA and CDR2 is SQIVND in the germline V gene (reference sequence). The junction had 5 bases not matched to a gene; V was cut back by 6 bases and J by 5 bases.

The gene calls are TRBV3-1 (or the pseudogene TRBV3-2) and TRBJ2-3, with D possibly TRBD2 on 6 matching bases. The CDR3 length is 15 residues. The germline V gene has CDR1 LGHDT and CDR2 YNNKEL (reference sequence). V was clipped by 5 bases and J by 6 bases, with 18 bases between them. CDR3 loop: CASSNGLPGGDTQYF. In DNA form, the CDR3 reads TGTGCCAGCAGCAACGGACTACCCGGAGGGGATACGCAGTATTTT.

The rearrangement joins TRBV5-1 to TRBJ2-5, with 10 bases aligning to TRBD2. V dropped 4 bases and J dropped 7; count of bases not matched to a gene: 10. Germline loops: CDR1 SGHRS, CDR2 YFSETQ. The CDR3 consists of 15 residues. The CDR3 sequence: CASSEVAGGSGTQYF. In DNA form, the CDR3 reads TGCGCCAGCAGCGAGGTAGCGGGAGGCTCGGGGACCCAGTACTTC.